The rows below give T cell receptor beta chains drawn from one sample of a study of blood T cell repertoires in COVID-19. Generated by immunoSEQ multiplex PCR, the TCRdb table keeps only in-frame clones and is missing some. Of around 230,000 clones in the sample, about 88% are singletons; the top ten hold roughly 2.7%. Source material: PBMCs or T cells enriched from blood (not recorded which). Source of these receptors: a woman in her twenties or thirties who had recovered from COVID-19. Each CDR3 is given with its conserved first and last residue. A D gene is named only where the DNA matches it firmly. Some rows have no size entry. The others give once, few or many, or a class for an expanded clone.

clone_size	d_call	v_call	j_call	cdr3_aa	cdr3_nt
NA	TRBD2	TRBV7-6	TRBJ2-3	CASSLGSSGVYTDTQYF	TGTGCCAGCAGCTTAGGGTCTAGCGGGGTGTACACAGATACGCAGTATTTT
NA	NA	TRBV5-4	TRBJ2-1	CASSLAGLANNEQFF	TGTGCCAGCAGCTTGGCCGGGCTAGCCAACAATGAGCAGTTCTTC
NA	NA	TRBV7-9	TRBJ1-4	CASSFLTGGEKLFF	TGTGCCAGCAGCTTCTTGACAGGAGGTGAAAAACTGTTTTTT
NA	NA	TRBV27	TRBJ1-3	CASSPAREGNTIYF	TGTGCCAGCAGTCCGGCCAGGGAAGGAAACACCATATATTTT
few	NA	TRBV5-8	TRBJ2-5	CASSLVYTEETQYF	TGTGCCAGCAGCTTGGTTTATACGGAAGAGACCCAGTACTTC
NA	TRBD1	TRBV6-2/TRBV6-3	TRBJ2-2	CASSQGQGAPGELFF	TGTGCCAGCAGCCAGGGACAGGGGGCCCCCGGGGAGCTGTTTTTT
NA	NA	TRBV19	TRBJ1-2	CASSGGSGYGYTF	TGTGCCAGTAGTGGTGGTAGCGGCTATGGCTACACCTTC
NA	TRBD1	TRBV7-3	TRBJ1-1	CASSTGTAENTEAFF	TGTGCCAGCAGCACCGGGACAGCGGAGAACACTGAAGCTTTCTTT
NA	TRBD1	TRBV12-5	TRBJ2-5	CASGPGQGERETQYF	TGTGCTAGTGGGCCGGGACAGGGGGAGCGGGAGACCCAGTACTTC
NA	TRBD1	TRBV6-5	TRBJ1-5	CASRRQGLMQQPQHF	TGTGCCAGCAGACGACAGGGCTTAATGCAACAGCCCCAGCATTTT
few	NA	TRBV5-4	TRBJ2-6	CASSLLASGANVLTF	TGTGCCAGCAGCTTGTTGGCCTCTGGGGCCAACGTCCTGACTTTC
NA	NA	TRBV24-1	TRBJ1-6	CAIVVISSYNSPLHF	TGTGCCATCGTCGTCATTAGCTCCTATAATTCACCCCTCCACTTT
NA	TRBD1	TRBV7-6	TRBJ1-2	CASSLSGGDGYTF	TGTGCCAGCAGCTTATCAGGGGGCGATGGCTACACCTTC
NA	TRBD2	TRBV7-2	TRBJ2-5	CASSLSYLAGGETQYF	TGTGCCAGCAGCTTATCTTACCTAGCGGGGGGGGAGACCCAGTACTTC
NA	TRBD2	TRBV11-2	TRBJ2-3	CASSSPGGAFTDTQYF	TGTGCCAGCAGCTCCCCCGGGGGGGCCTTCACAGATACGCAGTATTTT
NA	TRBD2	TRBV11-3	TRBJ2-1	CASSLGTSGVNEQFF	TGTGCCAGCAGCTTGGGGACTAGCGGGGTAAATGAGCAGTTCTTC
NA	NA	TRBV12-2	TRBJ1-6	CASRLGGSSYNSPLHF	TGTGCAAGTCGCTTGGGGGGGAGCTCCTATAATTCACCCCTCCACTTT